The 26 T cell receptor beta chains below were found in one sample sequenced in a study of technical replicates of blood from a handful of donors. This table comes from immunoSEQ multiplex PCR, and its TCRdb copy is limited to in-frame clones, with some not included. Of roughly 72,000 clones listed, roughly 93% are singletons. Material for sequencing was T cells isolated from PBMCs. The source is a human donor in good health.

This clone showed up just once. V is TRBV5-1 and J is TRBJ2-2, with D perhaps matching TRBD1 (6 bases). CDR1 is SGHRS, CDR2 YFSETQ, per germline. V was cut by 7 bases and J by 6 bases, with 19 bases left in between. The CDR3 has 15 residues. CDR3 coding DNA: TGCGCCAGCGAAAACCGGGACATTCGGGCCGGGGAGCTGTTTTTT. It codes for CASENRDIRAGELFF. Together with reference TRBV5-1 and TRBJ2-2, the CDR3 gives the full variable domain: KAGVTQTPRYLIKTRGQQVTLSCSPISGHRSVSWYQQTPGQGLQFLFEYFSETQRNKGNFPGRFSGRQFSNSRSEMNVSTLELGDSALYLCASENRDIRAGELFFGEGSRLTVL.

The CDR3, as DNA: TGTGCCAGCAGTCGGACAGGGACGACTGAAGCTTTCTTT. It specifies CASSRTGTTEAFF. The V call is TRBV2, the J call TRBJ1-1; TRBD1 matches 8 bases. The CDR3 is 13 residues long. The V segment lost 5 bases and the J segment 5 bases; nucleotides outside the gene matches: 4. From germline, CDR1 is SNHLY and CDR2 FYNNEI.

The rearrangement uses TRBV19 and TRBJ2-2, with D tentatively TRBD1 (5 bases). There are 14 residues in the CDR3. Trimming took 6 bases from V and 8 from J, leaving 16 bases between them. In germline, CDR1 is LNHDA, CDR2 SQIVND (reference sequence). The CDR3 nucleotides read TGTGCCAGTAGAGCGCAGGGTTCAGCGGGGGAGCTGTTTTTT. It codes for CASRAQGSAGELFF.

Regarding this clone: The same CDR3 is also encoded by other DNA sequences in this sample. This rearrangement joins TRBV7-6 to TRBJ2-1, with 9 nucleotides matching TRBD2. The CDR3 is 16 residues long. Germline CDR1 is SGHVS and CDR2 is FNYEAQ. V lost 1 base to trimming and J lost 8 bases; unmatched junction nucleotides: 9. The CDR3 spells CASSLGGGRALDEQFF. CDR3 nucleotides: TGTGCCAGCAGCTTAGGCGGCGGGAGGGCCCTAGATGAGCAGTTCTTC.

The chain's CDR3 is CASSLRGGENIQYF. CDR3 DNA: TGTGCCAGCAGCTTAAGGGGAGGCGAAAACATTCAGTACTTC. This chain uses TRBV7-9 with TRBJ2-4; D is perhaps TRBD2 (6 bases). The CDR3 is 14 residues long. The germline V gene has CDR1 SEHNR and CDR2 FQNEAQ (reference sequence). Trimming stripped 2 bases from V and 5 bases from J, with 10 bases between.

The sample holds one count of this clone. This chain links TRBV5-1 with TRBJ1-2; D might be TRBD1 (6 bases). Trimming removed 4 bases at V and 4 bases at J, with 20 bases between. Germline V CDR1 and CDR2: SGHRS, YFSETQ. The CDR3 totals 16 residues. CDR3 sequence reads: CASSRRDTGFGYGYTF. The CDR3 bases are TGCGCCAGCAGCCGTAGGGACACGGGATTTGGCTATGGCTACACCTTC.

The gene calls are TRBV14 and TRBJ2-7; the D gene is possibly TRBD1 (6 bases). V gave up 2 bases and J gave up 0 bases, with 14 bases separating them. The CDR3 sequence is 16 residues long. Germline V gene data show CDR1 as SGHDN and CDR2 as FVKESK. CDR3 DNA: TGTGCCAGCAGCCAAACGCCAGGGGTACGCTCCTACGAGCAGTACTTC. It translates to CASSQTPGVRSYEQYF.

This chain connects TRBV14 to TRBJ1-4; D remains ambiguous. The CDR3 length is 15 residues. Trimming took off 2 bases at V and 5 bases at J, with 12 bases between the two ends. Germline V gene sequence: CDR1 SGHDN, CDR2 FVKESK. In DNA, the CDR3 is TGTGCCAGCAGCCAATCCGGGAGGCCAAATGAAAAACTGTTTTTT. As protein: CASSQSGRPNEKLFF.

The V and J genes are TRBV7-3 and TRBJ2-1; 8 nucleotides align to TRBD1. Germline CDR1 and CDR2: SGHTA and FQGTGA. CDR3 length equals 16 residues. The V segment lost 5 bases and the J segment 0 bases; nucleotides outside the gene matches: 6. The CDR3: CASSATGVPSYNEQFF. The CDR3, as DNA: TGTGCCAGCAGCGCGACAGGGGTCCCCTCCTACAATGAGCAGTTCTTC. Full variable domain (remainder filled in from reference TRBV7-3 and TRBJ2-1): GAGVSQTPSNKVTEKGKYVELRCDPISGHTALYWYRQSLGQGPEFLIYFQGTGAADDSGLPNDRFFAVRPEGSVSTLKIQRTERGDSAVYLCASSATGVPSYNEQFFGPGTRLTVL.

The genes are TRBV20-1 and TRBJ2-1, with D perhaps TRBD2 (6 bases). Germline V gene sequence: CDR1 DFQATT, CDR2 SNEGSKA (reference sequence). The CDR3 totals 10 residues. V dropped 6 bases and J dropped 8 bases, with 8 bases sitting between them. CDR3 coding DNA: TGCAGTGCCGGGGGATATGAGCAGTTCTTC. Its translation is CSAGGYEQFF.

The chain combines TRBV6-5 with TRBJ2-5; a possible D gene is TRBD2 (6 bases). This CDR3 comprises 14 residues. V lost 5 bases to trimming and J lost 5 bases, with 15 bases between them. Germline CDR1 is MNHEY and CDR2 is SVGAGI. The CDR3, as DNA: TGTGCCAGCAGTGAACTAGCCGGGGAGGAGACCCAGTACTTC. Amino acid sequence: CASSELAGEETQYF.

This chain links TRBV9 with TRBJ2-1; perhaps TRBD2 as D (6 bases). This CDR3 is 16 amino acids long. Germline CDR1 reads SGDLS; CDR2 reads YYNGEE. V gave up 6 bases and J gave up 4 bases, with 20 bases separating them. CDR3: CASTPGVFLSYNEQFF. DNA for the CDR3: TGTGCCAGCACCCCGGGGGTGTTCTTATCATACAATGAGCAGTTCTTC.

The J gene is TRBJ1-4, the V gene TRBV7-9, with 7 bases identical to TRBD1. This CDR3 comprises 13 residues. Looked up from germline, CDR1 is SEHNR and CDR2 is FQNEAQ (reference sequence). The junction had 0 bases not matched to a gene; V was cut back by 3 bases and J by 5 bases. This CDR3 is CASSLTGNEKLFF. In nucleotides, the CDR3 is TGTGCCAGCAGCTTGACAGGGAATGAAAAACTGTTTTTT. The variable domain in full, completed from reference TRBV7-9 and TRBJ1-4, reads DTGVSQNPRHKITKRGQNVTFRCDPISEHNRLYWYRQTLGQGPEFLTYFQNEAQLEKSRLLSDRFSAERPKGSFSTLEIQRTEQGDSAMYLCASSLTGNEKLFFGSGTQLSVL.

This rearrangement joins TRBV7-3 to TRBJ2-7; D perhaps matches TRBD2 (6 bases). The germline CDR1 and CDR2 sequences are SGHTA and FQGTGA. The germline V and J ends were trimmed by 5 bases and 7 bases, with 15 bases remaining between them. The CDR3 runs 13 residues. The CDR3 DNA follows: TGTGCCAGCAGCCCGGCGGAGGGGAGGGAGCAGTACTTC. Its protein product is CASSPAEGREQYF.

There are a few counts of this clone. V gene TRBV2 combines with J gene TRBJ2-2; 8 positions agree with TRBD1. Unmatched junction bases numbered 5, after V lost 6 bases and J lost 2 bases. Germline loops: CDR1 SNHLY, CDR2 FYNNEI. CDR3 length equals 15 residues. This CDR3 reads CASSPGQVNTGELFF. The CDR3 DNA reads TGTGCCAGCAGCCCGGGACAGGTCAACACCGGGGAGCTGTTTTTT.

The rearrangement joins TRBV4-1 to TRBJ2-2; no clear D. This CDR3 comprises 12 residues. V lost 1 base to trimming and J lost 7 bases, with 4 bases between them. Germline V gene lookup returns CDR1 MGHRA and CDR2 YSYEKL. The CDR3 DNA sequence: TGCGCCAGCAGCCAAGGAGACGGGGAGCTGTTTTTT. Translated: CASSQGDGELFF.

This chain uses TRBV19 with TRBJ1-5; D is ambiguous. The germline V and J ends were trimmed by 2 bases and 0 bases, with 23 bases remaining between them. The CDR3 contains 20 residues. Germline V gene data show CDR1 as LNHDA and CDR2 as SQIVND (reference sequence). The CDR3 reads CASSISPGSRNRVSNQPQHF. CDR3 coding DNA: TGTGCCAGTAGTATATCCCCTGGCTCCAGAAACCGGGTTAGCAATCAGCCCCAGCATTTT.

The rearrangement links TRBV10-2 to TRBJ2-5, with D perhaps TRBD1 (5 bases). The CDR3 totals 14 residues. Trimming pared 7 bases from V and 1 base from J, leaving 13 bases between. Germline V CDR1 and CDR2: WSHSY, SAAADI. The CDR3 nucleotides are TGCGCCAGCACCGAAGGGGCGGTCCAAGAGACCCAGTACTTC. It codes for CASTEGAVQETQYF.

V and J are TRBV30 and TRBJ2-2, with no clear D. V was shortened by 5 bases and J by 0 bases, with 7 bases between the two germline ends. From germline, CDR1 is GTSNPN and CDR2 SVGIG (reference sequence). This CDR3 has 13 residues. The CDR3 is CAWGVSNTGELFF. The CDR3 DNA reads TGTGCCTGGGGAGTTTCGAACACCGGGGAGCTGTTTTTT.

This clone was counted once. The chain joins TRBV19 to TRBJ1-2; no firm D call. The germline V gene encodes CDR1 LNHDA and CDR2 SQIVND (reference sequence). V was pared by 5 bases and J by 3 bases, with 13 bases between. CDR3 length equals 14 residues. The CDR3 here is CASSSDWVDYGYTF. In DNA, the CDR3 is TGTGCCAGTAGTTCGGACTGGGTGGACTATGGCTACACCTTC.

The chain recombines TRBV2 with TRBJ2-1; perhaps TRBD2 as D (6 bases). V lost 7 bases, J lost 8 bases, and 12 bases lay in between. The CDR3 consists of 12 residues. Per germline, CDR1 SNHLY and CDR2 FYNNEI. The CDR3 DNA reads as TGTGCCAGCACTAGAGGAGGGGATGAGCAGTTCTTC. Its protein product is CASTRGGDEQFF.

This clone was seen only a few times. The genes are TRBV27 and TRBJ1-2, with TRBD1 matching over 8 bases. The ends lost 0 bases at V and 3 bases at J; junction bases unmatched: 3. This CDR3 region has 15 residues. The V gene's germline CDR1 is MNHEY and CDR2 SMNVEV (reference sequence). This CDR3 is CASSLSQGADYGYTF. The CDR3 DNA reads TGTGCCAGCAGTTTATCCCAGGGGGCTGACTATGGCTACACCTTC.

This rearrangement joins TRBV27 to TRBJ2-1, with D possibly matching TRBD2 (5 bases). The V and J ends lost 2 bases and 4 bases respectively, with 12 bases between them. Germline lookup yields CDR1 MNHEY and CDR2 SMNVEV (reference sequence). The CDR3 spans 15 residues. CDR3 nucleotide sequence: TGTGCCAGCAGTTTAAGTGGCGGGCAATACAATGAGCAGTTCTTC. The encoded protein is CASSLSGGQYNEQFF.

The rearrangement joins TRBV5-1 to TRBJ2-1, with D perhaps matching TRBD2 (5 bases). CDR3 size: 18 residues. V lost 0 bases, J lost 2 bases, and 18 bases lay in between. CDR1 and CDR2 (germline): SGHRS, YFSETQ. The CDR3 protein is CASSLVREQVSPYNEQFF. The CDR3 region has the DNA TGCGCCAGCAGCTTGGTGAGGGAACAAGTGAGCCCCTACAATGAGCAGTTCTTC. Together with reference TRBV5-1 and TRBJ2-1, the CDR3 gives the full variable domain: KAGVTQTPRYLIKTRGQQVTLSCSPISGHRSVSWYQQTPGQGLQFLFEYFSETQRNKGNFPGRFSGRQFSNSRSEMNVSTLELGDSALYLCASSLVREQVSPYNEQFFGPGTRLTVL.

V and J are TRBV28 and TRBJ1-3; no definite D call. This CDR3 has 14 residues. CDR1 is MDHEN, CDR2 SYDVKM, per germline. V dropped 2 bases and J dropped 7 bases, with 12 bases sitting between them. In DNA, the CDR3 is TGTGCCAGCAGTTTAGGGCCACATGGGAACACCATATATTTT. Protein product: CASSLGPHGNTIYF.

The genes are TRBV4-3 and TRBJ1-2; possible D gene TRBD1, 5 bases. Germline-derived CDR1 and CDR2 are LGHNA and YSLEER. The length of the CDR3 is 17 residues. Trimming removed 0 bases from V and 0 bases from J, with 14 bases in between. The CDR3: CASSQEWGADPNYGYTF. CDR3 sequence (DNA): TGCGCCAGCAGCCAAGAATGGGGCGCGGACCCTAACTATGGCTACACCTTC.